What follows are 30 T cell receptor beta chains derived from one specimen sequenced in a study of T cell responses to AZD1222 COVID-19 vaccine. Profiling relied on immunoSEQ multiplex PCR, and the TCRdb table lists in-frame clones only, not all of them. The sample lists tens of thousands of clones, roughly nine tenths occurring once. Sequenced here: peripheral blood, sampled on day 0 of AZD1222 vaccination. These receptors all come from an adult in good health.

The chain uses TRBV5-4 and TRBJ1-3, with a weak D call TRBD1 (6 bases). V lost 0 bases, J lost 2 bases, and 6 bases lay in between. Germline lookup yields CDR1 SGHNT and CDR2 YYREEE (reference sequence). The CDR3 extends over 14 amino acids. CDR3: CASSLDRAGNTIYF. The CDR3 DNA reads as TGTGCCAGCAGCTTGGACAGGGCTGGAAACACCATATATTTT.

This chain uses TRBV27 with TRBJ2-3; D may be TRBD2 (5 bases). The CDR3 totals 14 residues. Germline V gene data show CDR1 as MNHEY and CDR2 as SMNVEV (reference sequence). Trimming pared 3 bases from V and 0 bases from J, leaving 7 bases between. CDR3 DNA: TGTGCCAGCAGTTTTAGCGAAAGCACAGATACGCAGTATTTT. This sequence encodes CASSFSESTDTQYF.

The J gene is TRBJ1-4, the V gene TRBV14; TRBD1 matches at 7 bases. Germline V CDR1 and CDR2: SGHDN, FVKESK. With 6 bases clipped from V and 7 bases from J, the junction kept 5 bases outside the gene matches. This CDR3 contains 13 residues. The CDR3, as DNA: TGTGCCAGCAGTCGGGGACAGAGTGAAAAACTGTTTTTT. Its protein is CASSRGQSEKLFF.

The V gene is TRBV5-4, the J gene TRBJ1-2; 9 nucleotides match TRBD1. In germline, CDR1 is SGHNT, CDR2 YYREEE (reference sequence). This CDR3 is 13 amino acids long. J was trimmed by 5 bases and V by 4 bases; bases with no gene match: 3. The CDR3 nucleotides read TGTGCCAGCAGCAGGGACAGGGAGTATGGCTACACCTTC. Amino acids: CASSRDREYGYTF.

This clone was seen only a few times. The V and J genes are TRBV28 and TRBJ1-6, with D tentatively TRBD1 (6 bases). V was shortened by 6 bases and J by 12 bases, with 12 bases between the two germline ends. Looked up from germline, CDR1 is MDHEN and CDR2 is SYDVKM. CDR3 length equals 12 residues. DNA for the CDR3: TGTGCCAGCAGCCGGACAGAGCAACCCCTCCACTTT. Amino acids: CASSRTEQPLHF.

The CDR3 here is CASGAGHTDTQYF. The CDR3 nucleotides are TGTGCCAGCGGGGCGGGGCACACAGATACGCAGTATTTT. The gene calls are TRBV6-4 and TRBJ2-3; D might be TRBD2 (6 bases). Trimming removed 8 bases at V and 2 bases at J, with 11 bases between. This CDR3 is built from 13 residues. The germline gives CDR1 MRHNA, CDR2 SNTAGT.

The rearrangement links TRBV19 to TRBJ1-5, with D unclear. Germline V CDR1 and CDR2: LNHDA, SQIVND (reference sequence). The CDR3 covers 17 residues. Trimming cost V 3 bases and J 3 bases, with 18 bases left between them. Here the CDR3 reads CASSMSNVAGFNQPQHF. CDR3 nucleotide sequence: TGTGCCAGTAGTATGTCCAACGTGGCGGGGTTCAATCAGCCCCAGCATTTT.

The chain recombines TRBV15 with TRBJ1-1, with 10 bases fitting TRBD1. V was clipped by 5 bases and J by 0 bases; unmatched bases: 12. From germline, CDR1 is LNHNV and CDR2 YYDKDF (reference sequence). The CDR3 totals 18 residues. The CDR3 reads CATSEGQGSVGMNTEAFF. In DNA, the CDR3 is TGTGCCACCAGCGAGGGACAGGGGTCGGTTGGCATGAACACTGAAGCTTTCTTT. The full variable domain, its missing parts supplied by reference TRBV15 and TRBJ1-1, is DAMVIQNPRYQVTQFGKPVTLSCSQTLNHNVMYWYQQKSSQAPKLLFHYYDKDFNNEADTPDNFQSRRPNTSFCFLDIRSPGLGDTAMYLCATSEGQGSVGMNTEAFFGQGTRLTVV.

The chain uses TRBV3-1 (or the pseudogene TRBV3-2) and TRBJ2-3; D remains unclear. V shed 1 base and J shed 2 bases, with 10 bases lying between them. In germline, CDR1 is LGHDT, CDR2 YNNKEL (reference sequence). The length of the CDR3 is 15 residues. In nucleotides, the CDR3 is TGTGCCAGCAGCCAAGGGGCGCCTCCCACAGATACGCAGTATTTT. This codes for CASSQGAPPTDTQYF.

The chain is built from TRBV7-2 and TRBJ1-5, with D unresolved. Germline V gene lookup returns CDR1 SGHTA and CDR2 FQGNSA. The V end was cut by 6 bases, the J end by 1 base, with 13 bases between. The CDR3 is made up of 15 amino acids. As DNA, the CDR3 is TGTGCCAGCAGAGAAAGACAAGGGAGCAATCAGCCCCAGCATTTT. It is translated as CASRERQGSNQPQHF.

The V call is TRBV10-2, the J call TRBJ2-7; D not certain. V was shortened by 8 bases and J by 1 base, with 21 bases between the two germline ends. There are 16 residues in the CDR3. Per germline, CDR1 WSHSY and CDR2 SAAADI. CDR3 region: CASCLSGQRLSYEQYF. CDR3 in DNA: TGCGCCAGCTGTTTAAGTGGGCAGCGCCTATCCTACGAGCAGTACTTC.

This chain links TRBV6-5 with TRBJ1-4; a possible D gene is TRBD1 (5 bases). There are 14 residues in the CDR3. CDR1 and CDR2 (germline): MNHEY, SVGAGI. Trimming cost V 6 bases and J 8 bases, with 16 bases left between them. CDR3 DNA sequence: TGTGCCAGCAGAGCGGTGGGGGTCAGAGAAAAACTGTTTTTT. It encodes CASRAVGVREKLFF.

The rearrangement links TRBV7-2 to TRBJ1-1; D perhaps matches TRBD1 (5 bases). The CDR3 sequence is 14 residues long. Trimming shortened V by 5 bases and J by 4 bases, and 14 bases separated the two germline ends. Germline V gene data show CDR1 as SGHTA and CDR2 as FQGNSA. CDR3 residues: CASSLLGGLTEAFF. The CDR3, as DNA: TGTGCCAGCAGCCTTTTGGGGGGTCTCACTGAAGCTTTCTTT.

CDR3 DNA: TGTGCCAGCAGCCCGGGACAGGGAGGCACCGGGGAGCTGTTTTTT. Encoded protein: CASSPGQGGTGELFF. The rearrangement uses TRBV3-1 (or the pseudogene TRBV3-2) and TRBJ2-2; the match to TRBD1 covers 9 bases. The CDR3 has 15 residues. Per the germline V gene, CDR1 is LGHDT and CDR2 is YNNKEL (reference sequence). The V and J ends lost 4 bases and 4 bases, in that order; junction bases with no gene match: 4.

This CDR3 reads CSVGGGWNQPQHF. The CDR3 DNA reads as TGCAGCGTTGGAGGGGGGTGGAATCAGCCCCAGCATTTT. This rearrangement joins TRBV29-1 to TRBJ1-5; perhaps TRBD1 as D (6 bases). The CDR3 runs to 13 residues. From germline, CDR1 is SQVTM and CDR2 ANQGSEA. V was trimmed by 4 bases and J by 4 bases, leaving 11 bases between them.

The rearrangement links TRBV10-3 to TRBJ2-3; 7 bases align to TRBD1. The ends lost 6 bases at V and 3 bases at J; junction bases unmatched: 6. Germline values: CDR1 ENHRY, CDR2 SYGVKD. The CDR3 runs 14 residues. The DNA of the CDR3 is TGTGCCATCAGCGACGGGACAGTGACAGATACGCAGTATTTT. Amino acids: CAISDGTVTDTQYF.

This chain joins TRBV10-3 and TRBJ2-7; TRBD1 matches at 8 bases. The trim removed 6 bases at V and 5 bases at J, leaving 9 bases unmatched. Germline lookup yields CDR1 ENHRY and CDR2 SYGVKD. This CDR3 comprises 14 residues. In nucleotides, the CDR3 is TGTGCCATCAGATCGACTCAGGGGGCCGACGAGCAGTACTTC. Translating it yields CAIRSTQGADEQYF.

This chain connects TRBV24-1 to TRBJ2-2; 8 nucleotides match TRBD2. The ends lost 5 bases at V and 4 bases at J; junction bases unmatched: 2. The CDR3 runs to 14 residues. Germline loops: CDR1 KGHDR, CDR2 SFDVKD. The CDR3 bases are TGTGCCACCAGTGGCGGGGGGCTCACCGGGGAGCTGTTTTTT. It encodes CATSGGGLTGELFF.

V and J are TRBV7-2 and TRBJ1-1; no definite D call. The CDR3 runs 13 residues. Germline V gene lookup returns CDR1 SGHTA and CDR2 FQGNSA. V was cut by 3 bases and J by 6 bases, with 11 bases left in between. CDR3 nucleotide sequence: TGTGCCAGCAGCTTCGAGGCGGTTGCTGAAGCTTTCTTT. It yields the protein CASSFEAVAEAFF.

This rearrangement joins TRBV6-5 to TRBJ2-3; TRBD2 aligns across 10 bases. V was pared by 2 bases and J by 6 bases, with 8 bases of the junction left unmatched. Looked up from germline, CDR1 is MNHEY and CDR2 is SVGAGI. The CDR3 is made up of 16 amino acids. The CDR3 loop reads CASSYTQRGGHDTQYF. The CDR3 DNA reads as TGTGCCAGCAGTTACACCCAGCGGGGGGGCCACGATACGCAGTATTTT.

The chain combines TRBV30 with TRBJ1-1, with D maybe TRBD1 (6 bases). The CDR3 is 13 amino acids. Germline V gene data show CDR1 as GTSNPN and CDR2 as SVGIG (reference sequence). V lost 2 bases and J lost 5, with 12 bases in between. This CDR3 reads CAWSLQGYTEAFF. Written as DNA, the CDR3 is TGTGCCTGGAGTCTCCAGGGGTATACTGAAGCTTTCTTT. The full variable domain, rest sourced from reference TRBV30 and TRBJ1-1, is SQTIHQWPATLVQPVGSPLSLECTVEGTSNPNLYWYRQAAGRGLQLLFYSVGIGQISSEVPQNLSASRPQDRQFILSSKKLLLSDSGFYLCAWSLQGYTEAFFGQGTRLTVV.

The genes are TRBV6-2 or TRBV6-3 and TRBJ2-5; 7 bases fit TRBD2. Unmatched junction bases numbered 12, after V lost 5 bases and J lost 6 bases. In germline, CDR1 is MNHEY, CDR2 SVGEGT. This CDR3 contains 15 residues. The DNA for the CDR3 is TGTGCCAGCAGTGAGAAAGGGAGGGCGAGACAGACCCAGTACTTC. Translating gives CASSEKGRARQTQYF.

The CDR3: CASSFGTANTEAFF. The CDR3 DNA follows: TGCGCCAGCAGCTTCGGGACGGCGAACACTGAAGCTTTCTTT. The chain has TRBV5-1 and TRBJ1-1; possible D gene TRBD1, 5 bases. This CDR3 is 14 amino acids long. Deletions cut 2 bases from V and 1 base from J, with 9 bases between. The germline V gene has CDR1 SGHRS and CDR2 YFSETQ.

This rearrangement joins TRBV19 to TRBJ1-5; D is perhaps TRBD1 (5 bases). Germline CDR1 is LNHDA and CDR2 is SQIVND (reference sequence). The CDR3 is made up of 15 amino acids. Trimming stripped 5 bases from V and 2 bases from J, with 13 bases between. The CDR3 nucleotides are TGTGCCAGTAGTCGGACAAACACGGGCAATCAGCCCCAGCATTTT. Its protein is CASSRTNTGNQPQHF.

This clone showed up just a few times. The chain carries TRBV6-6 and TRBJ2-7; D uncertain. The CDR3 length is 13 residues. Germline V gene data show CDR1 as MNHNY and CDR2 as SVGAGI (reference sequence). V was pared by 0 bases and J by 4 bases, with 7 bases between. In DNA, the CDR3 is TGTGCCAGCAGTTACTCGATGGTTTACGAGCAGTACTTC. It yields the protein CASSYSMVYEQYF.

This chain links TRBV6-1 with TRBJ1-5, with a weak D call TRBD1 (5 bases). This CDR3 comprises 15 residues. Germline V gene sequence: CDR1 MNHNS, CDR2 SASEGT. Between the trimmed V and J ends, which lost 1 base and 4 bases, there was a span of 11 bases. DNA for the CDR3: TGTGCCAGCAGTGAAGGGTCAGGGAGAAATCAGCCCCAGCATTTT. As protein: CASSEGSGRNQPQHF.

In its sample, this clone was seen a few times. The chain combines TRBV2 with TRBJ2-3; TRBD2 aligns across 7 bases. CDR3 length: 14 residues. Looked up from germline, CDR1 is SNHLY and CDR2 is FYNNEI. V lost 10 bases to trimming and J lost 2 bases; unmatched junction nucleotides: 9. The CDR3 loop reads CATRDYPITDTQYF. CDR3 nucleotides: TGTGCCACCCGGGACTACCCTATCACAGATACGCAGTATTTT.

V gene TRBV12-3 or TRBV12-4 combines with J gene TRBJ2-7; maybe TRBD2 (5 bases). The CDR3 runs to 12 residues. Trimming took off 6 bases at V and 6 bases at J, with 12 bases between the two ends. The DNA for the CDR3 is TGTGCCAGCAGATCGCGGAGGAGCGAGCAGTACTTC. It translates to CASRSRRSEQYF.

The V and J genes are TRBV27 and TRBJ1-5; 7 bases match TRBD1. Germline V gene lookup returns CDR1 MNHEY and CDR2 SMNVEV (reference sequence). The V segment lost 4 bases and the J segment 6 bases; nucleotides outside the gene matches: 3. The length of the CDR3 is 13 residues. The CDR3 nucleotides read TGTGCCAGCAGTTCACAGGGGTTTCAGCCCCAGCATTTT. Translating it yields CASSSQGFQPQHF.

V usage is TRBV19 and J usage is TRBJ1-1; D unresolved. The germline V gene has CDR1 LNHDA and CDR2 SQIVND (reference sequence). The CDR3 totals 11 residues. The germline V and J ends were trimmed by 5 bases and 11 bases, with 12 bases remaining between them. CDR3 DNA: TGTGCCAGTAGTGGCGGACCCAACGCTTTCTTT. Encoded protein: CASSGGPNAFF.